This TCR beta chain was found in a study of PD-1 and CTLA-4 blockade in melanoma. V lost 5 bases and J 0 bases, leaving 11 bases between the germline ends. Germline CDR1 and CDR2: SQVTM and ANQGSEA. The CDR3 runs to 13 residues. Assay: immunoSEQ multiplex PCR; the TCRdb copy retains only in-frame clones and omits some. The data contain about 29,000 clones, around nine tenths of them singletons. The chain combines TRBV29-1 with TRBJ2-7; D gene uncertain. This sample comprised CD8+ T cells from peripheral blood, obtained before anti-PD-1 treatment. The source is a human donor with melanoma. The CDR3 here is CSVQAGLSYEQYF. The DNA for the CDR3 is TGCAGCGTTCAGGCAGGCCTCTCCTACGAGCAGTACTTC.